What follows are 31 T cell receptor beta chains derived from one specimen sequenced in a study of beta chain features in type 1 diabetes. Reverse transcribing all isolated RNA meant expressed TCRB transcripts were sequenced. Generated by immunoSEQ multiplex PCR, the TCRdb table keeps only in-frame clones and is missing some. The profile covers 130,000 or so clones, with roughly 10% appearing a single time and about 0.6% taken by the ten largest. Sequenced: central memory CD4+ T cells from blood. Receptor source: a middle-aged woman in good health.

This sequence joins TRBV9 and TRBJ1-5, with D maybe TRBD1 (5 bases). Between the trimmed V and J ends, which lost 7 bases and 6 bases, there was a span of 20 bases. The germline gives CDR1 SGDLS, CDR2 YYNGEE. The length of the CDR3 is 15 residues. The CDR3 DNA reads TGTGCCAGCTCCGAGGACCCGCAGGGAACTCAGCCCCAGCATTTT. It encodes CASSEDPQGTQPQHF. The whole variable domain, remainder taken from reference TRBV9 and TRBJ1-5, is DSGVTQTPKHLITATGQRVTLRCSPRSGDLSVYWYQQSLDQGLQFLIQYYNGEERAKGNILERFSAQQFPDLHSELNLSSLELGDSALYFCASSEDPQGTQPQHFGDGTRLSIL.

V and J are TRBV11-3 and TRBJ2-5, with 7 positions matching TRBD2. Germline CDR1 and CDR2: SGHNT and YENEEA. The V and J ends lost 4 bases and 5 bases, in that order; junction bases with no gene match: 4. The CDR3 has 13 amino acids. CDR3 nucleotide sequence: TGTGCCAGCAGCTCTGGTAGCGGGGAGACCCAGTACTTC. The encoded protein is CASSSGSGETQYF.

The V call is TRBV2, the J call TRBJ1-6; D might be TRBD1 (5 bases). Per the germline V gene, CDR1 is SNHLY and CDR2 is FYNNEI. V dropped 6 bases and J dropped 2 bases, with 11 bases sitting between them. The CDR3 totals 15 residues. The DNA for the CDR3 is TGTGCCAGCAGAGACAGCGGGCCCTATAATTCACCCCTCCACTTT. Encoded protein: CASRDSGPYNSPLHF.

In this sample, this clone turned up many times. The chain combines TRBV15 with TRBJ2-3; 7 positions match TRBD2. Looked up from germline, CDR1 is LNHNV and CDR2 is YYDKDF (reference sequence). This CDR3 region has 16 residues. Trimming removed 1 base from V and 0 bases from J; junction bases left unmatched: 4. In nucleotides, the CDR3 is TGTGCCACCAGCAGAGGTAGCGGGCAAAGCACAGATACGCAGTATTTT. It is translated as CATSRGSGQSTDTQYF.

This clone was observed a few times. The chain uses TRBV2 and TRBJ2-3; maybe TRBD1 (6 bases). This CDR3 region has 12 residues. V gave up 11 bases and J gave up 1 base, with 10 bases separating them. Germline V gene data show CDR1 as SNHLY and CDR2 as FYNNEI. The CDR3 reads CAGRQGTDTQYF. The CDR3 DNA reads TGTGCCGGAAGACAGGGCACAGATACGCAGTATTTT.

The chain employs TRBV5-6 and TRBJ1-5; the match to TRBD1 covers 7 bases. Germline V gives CDR1 SGHDT, CDR2 YYEEEE. This CDR3 has 15 residues. The V gene end was trimmed by 4 bases and the J gene end by 5 bases; junction bases not matched to a gene: 9. The CDR3 sequence is CASSNRDRVYQPQHF. As DNA, the CDR3 is TGTGCCAGCAGCAACCGGGACAGAGTCTATCAGCCCCAGCATTTT. Full variable domain (missing parts from reference TRBV5-6 and TRBJ1-5): DAGVTQSPTHLIKTRGQQVTLRCSPKSGHDTVSWYQQALGQGPQFIFQYYEEEERQRGNFPDRFSGHQFPNYSSELNVNALLLGDSALYLCASSNRDRVYQPQHFGDGTRLSIL.

This clone came up a few times. V is TRBV5-5 and J is TRBJ1-1, with D possibly TRBD1 on 5 matching bases. The V and J ends lost 4 bases and 4 bases respectively, with 23 bases between them. CDR1 and CDR2 from the germline V gene are SGHKS and YYEKEE (reference sequence). The CDR3 length is 17 residues. CDR3 sequence reads: CASSPGRQGGLLTEAFF. For the CDR3, the DNA is TGTGCCAGCAGCCCGGGGAGGCAGGGAGGTCTTCTCACTGAAGCTTTCTTT.

CDR3 DNA sequence: TGTGCCAGCAGCGTAGGGGACAGGGCTACCAACGAGCAGTACTTC. Translated: CASSVGDRATNEQYF. The chain couples TRBV9 to TRBJ2-7; 9 nucleotides line up with TRBD1. V was pared by 0 bases and J by 5 bases, with 6 bases of the junction left unmatched. CDR3 size: 15 residues. Germline CDR1 reads SGDLS; CDR2 reads YYNGEE.

The table lists this clone with a few counts. The V call is TRBV6-5, the J call TRBJ2-1; 7 bases fit TRBD2. Trimming removed 0 bases from V and 7 bases from J; junction bases left unmatched: 9. Germline V gene lookup returns CDR1 MNHEY and CDR2 SVGAGI. The CDR3 extends over 16 amino acids. For the CDR3, the DNA is TGTGCCAGCAGTTACTCGTCTCGGGGGGTGAGGAATGAGCAGTTCTTC. It specifies CASSYSSRGVRNEQFF.

This clone was seen more than once but under ten times. The chain couples TRBV19 to TRBJ1-4; no clear D. Germline-derived CDR1 and CDR2 are LNHDA and SQIVND (reference sequence). The V gene lost 5 bases and the J gene lost 8 bases, with 9 bases spanning the gap. The CDR3 contains 12 residues. The CDR3 DNA reads as TGTGCCAGTAGTGCGGGAGGAGAAAAACTGTTTTTT. It is translated as CASSAGGEKLFF.

This clone was observed at least ten times. The sample holds other DNA sequences that translate to the same CDR3. This chain's CDR3 is CSVGDGRGNQPQHF. The DNA for the CDR3 is TGCAGCGTCGGAGACGGTAGAGGCAATCAGCCCCAGCATTTT. The chain combines TRBV29-1 with TRBJ1-5, with unresolved D. Germline V gene data show CDR1 as SQVTM and CDR2 as ANQGSEA. V was cut by 6 bases and J by 2 bases, with 14 bases left in between. There are 14 residues in the CDR3.

The J gene is TRBJ2-1, the V gene TRBV10-1; D is uncertain. The CDR3 is 14 residues long. V was cut by 0 bases and J by 5 bases, with 8 bases left in between. Germline V gene sequence: CDR1 WNHNN, CDR2 SYGVQD (reference sequence). This CDR3 reads CASSESQMHNEQFF. The CDR3 nucleotides read TGCGCCAGCAGTGAGTCCCAGATGCACAATGAGCAGTTCTTC.

The chain recombines TRBV5-1 with TRBJ2-7, with D tentatively TRBD2 (6 bases). V shed 3 bases and J shed 7 bases, with 20 bases lying between them. CDR1 is SGHRS, CDR2 YFSETQ, per germline. The CDR3 totals 15 residues. This CDR3 reads CASSSSGDLGFEQYF. Here the CDR3 DNA reads TGCGCCAGCAGCTCCTCGGGGGATTTGGGCTTTGAGCAGTACTTC.

The chain recombines TRBV29-1 with TRBJ1-1, with D possibly TRBD1 on 5 matching bases. V was cut by 8 bases and J by 2 bases, with 12 bases left in between. This CDR3 has 12 residues. Germline V gene data show CDR1 as SQVTM and CDR2 as ANQGSEA. The CDR3 DNA is TGCAGCACTCAGGGATACAACACTGAAGCTTTCTTT. Its translation is CSTQGYNTEAFF.

This clone was counted a few times. The rearrangement links TRBV2 to TRBJ1-2, with D uncertain. The CDR3 totals 13 residues. Deletions cut 9 bases from V and 8 bases from J, with 19 bases between. Looked up from germline, CDR1 is SNHLY and CDR2 is FYNNEI. The CDR3 DNA reads TGTGCCAGAGGAGAGGGCCAGACTCAGGGCTACACCTTC. Its protein is CARGEGQTQGYTF.

The table lists this clone with many counts. The CDR3 nucleotides read TGCAGTGCTAGACAGGACAGGGATGCTTTCTTT. Encoded protein: CSARQDRDAFF. The J gene is TRBJ1-1, the V gene TRBV20-1, with 8 bases matching TRBD1. This CDR3 has 11 amino acids. The V gene end was trimmed by 2 bases and the J gene end by 11 bases; junction bases not matched to a gene: 4. Germline V CDR1 and CDR2: DFQATT, SNEGSKA (reference sequence).

This chain links TRBV5-6 with TRBJ2-1; 13 nucleotides line up with TRBD2. With V trimmed by 2 bases and J by 5 bases, 4 bases remained unmatched. Germline V gene lookup returns CDR1 SGHDT and CDR2 YYEEEE. This CDR3 contains 16 residues. CDR3 DNA sequence: TGTGCCAGCAGCTTAAAACTAGCGGGGGGGCACAATGAGCAGTTCTTC. Its translation: CASSLKLAGGHNEQFF.

This chain connects TRBV4-3 to TRBJ2-7; 9 bases map to TRBD1. The germline gives CDR1 LGHNA, CDR2 YSLEER. The CDR3 loop spans 16 amino acids. Trimming removed 4 bases from V and 2 bases from J; junction bases left unmatched: 9. DNA of the CDR3: TGCGCCAGCAGCCTCGCGTTGGGGACAGGGACCTACGAGCAGTACTTC. This codes for CASSLALGTGTYEQYF.

V usage is TRBV6-6 and J usage is TRBJ1-2, with D unclear. Trimming took off 6 bases at V and 6 bases at J, with 17 bases between the two ends. Germline loops: CDR1 MNHNY, CDR2 SVGAGI (reference sequence). The length of the CDR3 is 14 residues. The CDR3 here is CASSSGVESHGYTF. CDR3 DNA sequence: TGTGCCAGCAGCTCCGGGGTGGAAAGTCATGGCTACACCTTC.

This clone occurred a few times. V usage is TRBV7-2 and J usage is TRBJ1-1, with TRBD1 identical over 7 bases. The CDR3 spans 13 residues. Trimming took 7 bases from V and 4 from J; bases not matched to a gene: 6. Per germline, CDR1 SGHTA and CDR2 FQGNSA. The CDR3 loop is CASTTGAGTEAFF. The CDR3 DNA reads as TGTGCCAGCACAACAGGGGCAGGCACTGAAGCTTTCTTT.

The chain employs TRBV27 and TRBJ2-5; TRBD2 aligns across 13 bases. From germline, CDR1 is MNHEY and CDR2 SMNVEV (reference sequence). J was trimmed by 4 bases and V by 7 bases; bases with no gene match: 12. The CDR3 has 17 amino acids. In nucleotides, the CDR3 is TGTGCCAGCACCGACAACCTACTAGCGGGGGGGACAGAGACCCAGTACTTC. As protein: CASTDNLLAGGTETQYF.

The table lists this clone with a few counts. This rearrangement joins TRBV7-2 to TRBJ2-3; the match to TRBD2 covers 8 bases. Looked up from germline, CDR1 is SGHTA and CDR2 is FQGNSA. The V segment lost 4 bases and the J segment 4 bases; nucleotides outside the gene matches: 7. There are 15 residues in the CDR3. CDR3 region: CASSSRGGGADTQYF. CDR3 DNA sequence: TGTGCCAGCAGCTCTCGGGGGGGCGGGGCAGATACGCAGTATTTT.

This clone was seen only a few times. The V call is TRBV18, the J call TRBJ2-7, with a weak D call TRBD1 (6 bases). V lost 4 bases and J lost 0, with 10 bases in between. The CDR3 covers 14 residues. The germline V gene has CDR1 KGHSH and CDR2 LQKENI. Here the CDR3 reads CASSLDRFSYEQYF. The CDR3 nucleotides read TGTGCCAGCTCACTGGACAGATTCTCCTACGAGCAGTACTTC.

The chain is built from TRBV19 and TRBJ2-5; 8 positions match TRBD1. This CDR3 is 16 amino acids long. The junction had 11 bases not matched to a gene; V was cut back by 6 bases and J by 2 bases. Germline values: CDR1 LNHDA, CDR2 SQIVND (reference sequence). The CDR3 protein is CASSSYRDRRQETQYF. The CDR3 region has the DNA TGTGCCAGTAGCTCTTACCGGGACAGGAGACAAGAGACCCAGTACTTC.

This clone was observed a few times. This sequence joins TRBV29-1 and TRBJ1-2; D is possibly TRBD1 (5 bases). The CDR3 runs 12 residues. CDR1 is SQVTM, CDR2 ANQGSEA, per germline. The V end lost 4 bases, the J end lost 4 bases, and 10 bases lay between the germline ends. The CDR3 DNA reads as TGCAGCGTTGGTGGCAGGGTCTATGGCTACACCTTC. It codes for CSVGGRVYGYTF.

This clone was picked up a small number of times. V gene TRBV7-9 combines with J gene TRBJ2-3, with 8 bases lining up with TRBD2. Germline CDR1 reads SEHNR; CDR2 reads FQNEAQ (reference sequence). Germline trimming cut 0 bases from V and 1 base from J; bases unmatched to any gene: 6. The CDR3 spans 17 residues. The DNA for the CDR3 is TGTGCCAGCAGCTTAGCCTCGCGGGGGGATGGCACAGATACGCAGTATTTT. Encoded protein: CASSLASRGDGTDTQYF. The whole variable domain, filled in from reference TRBV7-9 and TRBJ2-3, reads DTGVSQNPRHKITKRGQNVTFRCDPISEHNRLYWYRQTLGQGPEFLTYFQNEAQLEKSRLLSDRFSAERPKGSFSTLEIQRTEQGDSAMYLCASSLASRGDGTDTQYFGPGTRLTVL.

This clone has only a few counts. This rearrangement joins TRBV11-2 to TRBJ1-5; D is perhaps TRBD1 (5 bases). Trimming shortened V by 5 bases and J by 5 bases, and 10 bases separated the two germline ends. The CDR3 covers 13 residues. The germline V gene has CDR1 SGHAT and CDR2 FQNNGV. CDR3 DNA: TGTGCCAGCAGCGGGGGAGGTGATCAGCCCCAGCATTTT. Protein: CASSGGGDQPQHF. The complete variable domain, with remaining parts taken from reference TRBV11-2 and TRBJ1-5, reads EAGVAQSPRYKIIEKRQSVAFWCNPISGHATLYWYQQILGQGPKLLIQFQNNGVVDDSQLPKDRFSAERLKGVDSTLKIQPAKLEDSAVYLCASSGGGDQPQHFGDGTRLSIL.

This clone was seen repeatedly, ten times or more. The genes are TRBV25-1 and TRBJ1-2, with 9 bases that match TRBD1. The CDR3 extends over 13 amino acids. The junction had 6 bases not matched to a gene; V was cut back by 9 bases and J by 4 bases. Germline-derived CDR1 and CDR2 are MGHDK and SYGVNS. Written as DNA, the CDR3 is TGTGCCAGTAAACTACAGGGGGCCTATGGCTACACCTTC. Protein sequence: CASKLQGAYGYTF.

This clone was counted a few times. The chain joins TRBV7-2 to TRBJ2-3, with D maybe TRBD2 (6 bases). Germline V lookup: CDR1 SGHTA, CDR2 FQGNSA. Deletions cut 5 bases from V and 9 bases from J, with 18 bases between. The CDR3 totals 14 residues. The CDR3 region has the DNA TGTGCCAGCAGCGAAGACCCTAGCGTTTTAACGCAGTATTTT. This gives the protein CASSEDPSVLTQYF.

The chain joins TRBV6-5 to TRBJ2-7; no definite D call. In germline, CDR1 is MNHEY, CDR2 SVGAGI. The CDR3 consists of 11 residues. The V end was cut by 7 bases, the J end by 3 bases, with 7 bases between. CDR3 region: CASTEIYEQYF. CDR3 nucleotides: TGTGCCAGCACAGAAATCTACGAGCAGTACTTC.

V usage is TRBV5-1 and J usage is TRBJ2-5, with D possibly TRBD1 on 5 matching bases. The V gene lost 2 bases and the J gene lost 2 bases, with 7 bases spanning the gap. The length of the CDR3 is 13 residues. CDR1 is SGHRS, CDR2 YFSETQ, per germline. CDR3: CASSFRAQETQYF. CDR3 coding DNA: TGCGCCAGCAGCTTCAGGGCACAAGAGACCCAGTACTTC. Supplemented by reference TRBV5-1 and TRBJ2-5, the full variable domain reads KAGVTQTPRYLIKTRGQQVTLSCSPISGHRSVSWYQQTPGQGLQFLFEYFSETQRNKGNFPGRFSGRQFSNSRSEMNVSTLELGDSALYLCASSFRAQETQYFGPGTRLLVL.